Detailed here is one T cell receptor beta chain. Ten or more counts support this clonotype. The antigen this receptor binds is unknown. No base-level quality is on record; no much larger clone is a single base apart. Graves' hyperthyroidism was defined as stable when no progression to ophthalmopathy occurred over 18 months of follow-up. Hyperthyroidism patients were aged 18 to 65 years and newly diagnosed, with disease duration of less than 2 months. Patients with uncontrolled infections, other autoimmune diseases, pregnancy or lactation were excluded. Diagnoses relied on clinical symptoms, serum thyroxine and TRAb, thyroid ultrasound and orbital computed tomography. PBMCs were isolated from about 10 ml of fresh peripheral blood by Ficoll-Paque density gradient centrifugation. Total RNA was extracted with Trizol reagent, and quality was checked on an Agilent 2100 Bioanalyzer. The sample belongs to a study of T cells in Graves' hyperthyroidism and ophthalmopathy (dated by TCRdb to between 2018 and 2021). Regarding the research as a whole: Peripheral blood was collected at initial diagnosis, before any treatment. The roughly 91 discovery patients were randomly divided into training and test sets at a 7:3 ratio. Prospective prediction of ophthalmopathy was tested in an independent validation cohort of fewer than 20 hyperthyroidism patients and around 16 patients who later progressed to ophthalmopathy. Thyroid tissue and blood T-cell repertoires from more than 5 Graves' hyperthyroidism patients were also compared in the study. The paper reports TCR Vbeta CDR3 sequencing of some 140 peripheral blood samples: 40 or so ophthalmopathy, fewer than 85 hyperthyroidism and approximately 17 progressor patients. After blood sampling, hyperthyroidism patients were treated with methimazole at a starting dose of 30 mg daily, and ophthalmopathy patients were treated with high-dose intravenous methylprednisolone. To identify TCR V-J signatures that set the groups apart, the researchers used a discovery cohort of 100 patients, made up of roughly 40 with Graves' ophthalmopathy and 57 with stable Graves' hyperthyroidism. Results and caveats for the whole study, not just this receptor: A model built on a 13 V-J signature distinguished ophthalmopathy from stable hyperthyroidism, reaching about 88% sensitivity and around 82% specificity in cross-validation and 80%/75% in testing. Most expanded thyroid clonotypes (frequency above 0.001) were also detected in blood, suggesting blood repertoires may reflect thyroid immune responses. In validation, progression to ophthalmopathy was predicted by the model with 70.59% sensitivity and 72.22% specificity, a median of 6.5 months before onset. Sample size was not statistically predetermined, and blinding of investigators to group allocation was not performed.

V and J are trimmed by 1 base and 2 bases, and the gene matches miss 3 bases of the junction. The germline V gene specifies MGHRA as CDR1 and YSYEKL as CDR2. The CDR3 contains 15 residues, cysteine and phenylalanine counted. CDR3 DNA is the only sequence kept; it has 45 bases, read in frame from the first base. The TCR beta CDR3 regions were amplified from the RNA transcripts. The first round of RT-PCR for the TCR CDR3 was performed with the HTBI primer set and the Qiagen OneStep RT-PCR kit. The libraries were constructed in a second round of multiplex PCR and then size-selected and purified. The libraries were sequenced on an Illumina HiSeq2000 using paired-end 100 bp reads. From the authors' description of their analysis: SOAPnuke was used to process the raw data, with reads discarded if the reads contained adapters or uncalled bases, had a mean Phred below 15, or lacked an exact constant-primer or identifier match. COPE v1.2.5 was used to merge the high-quality paired reads, and each unique nucleotide sequence was defined as a clonotype. MiTCR v1.1 was used to align the clonotypes against IMGT TRBV, TRBD and TRBJ reference segments. Analysis was restricted to V-J combinations with a frequency above 0.0001, which covered roughly 99% of repertoires. A TCS score was defined as the ratio of F50 (clonal expansion) to E x V (chaos), with BLOSUM62-based TCRdist applied between CDR3 peptides within each V-J. Welch's t-statistics and random forest reduced fewer than 600 V-J features to under 15, which were used in a naive Bayes classifier (R e1071). TCRdb ran its own pipeline on the public reads, namely fastp trimming at Q25 and MiXCR clone calling, and kept in-frame beta chains. CDR3 protein sequences are deduplicated, and each keeps its most common genes and DNA. The V and J calls were not made by the authors but by TCRdb's processing. For this sample there are hundreds of thousands of distinct CDR3 sequences; around 15% appear just once. The ten largest clones capture around 14% of the sample.

The TCR was taken from a middle-aged woman with Graves' hyperthyroidism. The sequenced sample consisted of blood. The sequence joins TRBV4-1 to TRBJ2-7; 9 bases in between match TRBD1. At the DNA level, the sequence is TGCGCCAGCAGCCAAGGGACAGGGGTGACCTACGAGCAGTACTTC. This yields the protein CASSQGTGVTYEQYF.